The 2 T cell receptor beta chains presented below share a single source sample, sequenced in a study of technical replicates of blood from a handful of donors. Sequencing used immunoSEQ multiplex PCR; TCRdb keeps in-frame clones, though not all of them. In the table there are some 93,000 clones, 95% of which are singletons. Sequenced material: T cells isolated from PBMCs. The receptors shown here come from a human donor in good health.

The rearrangement uses TRBV7-2 and TRBJ1-2, with 11 bases that match TRBD1. Germline CDR1 reads SGHTA; CDR2 reads FQGNSA. After removal of 5 bases from V and 4 bases from J, the junction contained 3 bases not matched to a gene. This CDR3 has 14 residues. The CDR3 DNA sequence: TGTGCCAGCAGCCCGGGACAGGGGGTCTATGGCTACACCTTC. It translates to CASSPGQGVYGYTF.

The V call is TRBV19, the J call TRBJ2-1, with 12 bases matching TRBD2. The V gene end was trimmed by 5 bases and the J gene end by 4 bases; junction bases not matched to a gene: 3. Germline values: CDR1 LNHDA, CDR2 SQIVND (reference sequence). The length of the CDR3 is 15 residues. In DNA form, the CDR3 reads TGTGCCAGTAGTCCAGGGACTAGCGGGTACAATGAGCAGTTCTTC. This codes for CASSPGTSGYNEQFF.